One TCR beta chain is described in this entry. Antigen unknown. The CDR3 length is 15 residues. The germline gives CDR1 MRHNA, CDR2 SNTAGT. With 6 bases clipped from V and 4 bases from J, the junction kept 9 bases outside the gene matches. The sample is drawn from a study of PD-1 blockade in classical Hodgkin lymphoma. Study as a whole: Patients were administered nivolumab (3 mg/kg intravenously) every 2 weeks. Study conclusions and caveats: Healthy donors were reported to have higher baseline TCR diversity than newly diagnosed patients. The authors have not defined what causes the repertoire differences, possibly disease activity or prior therapy.

All trial patients relapsed after autologous stem cell transplantation. Patients reached a best response of complete response, partial response or progressive disease. The assay was immunoSEQ multiplex PCR, and TCRdb's table has in-frame clones only and misses some. Of 25,000 to 35,000 clones listed, around 71% are singletons. The receptor's source is a human donor with classical Hodgkin lymphoma. This chain connects TRBV6-4 to TRBJ1-2; 9 positions match TRBD1. The sequences come from peripheral blood mononuclear cells (PBMCs), collected before the second cycle of nivolumab. CDR3 region: CASSEQGALGYGYTF. The CDR3 DNA follows: TGTGCCAGCAGCGAACAGGGGGCGCTTGGCTATGGCTACACCTTC.